This T cell receptor beta chain derives from a study of OX40 agonist ivuxolimab in advanced cancers. In the study overall: Two cutaneous melanoma patients and one hepatocellular carcinoma patient, three in all, had partial responses.

Study conclusions and caveats: It was not determined which antigens were specifically recognized by the peripheral T cells that had undergone clonal expansion.

Blood sampling was done at baseline, cycle 4 day 1, and cycle 7 day 1. Generated by immunoSEQ multiplex PCR, the TCRdb table keeps only in-frame clones and is missing some. The sample has 77,000 or so clones, about 92% seen once. Of note for this clone: The target antigen is unknown.

The CDR3 runs 15 residues. Germline trimming cut 1 base from V and 5 bases from J; bases unmatched to any gene: 5. Germline V gives CDR1 SGHAT, CDR2 FQNNGV. The TCR sequence derives from an adult with an advanced solid tumor such as melanoma, head and neck, liver or kidney cancer. The chain combines TRBV11-2 with TRBJ2-5, with TRBD1 matching 9 bases. This sample comprised CD4+ or CD8+ T cells sorted from blood, obtained in a trial of the OX40 agonist ivuxolimab. The CDR3 is CASSLGNRGPETQYF. In DNA, the CDR3 is TGTGCCAGCAGCTTAGGTAACAGGGGGCCGGAGACCCAGTACTTC.